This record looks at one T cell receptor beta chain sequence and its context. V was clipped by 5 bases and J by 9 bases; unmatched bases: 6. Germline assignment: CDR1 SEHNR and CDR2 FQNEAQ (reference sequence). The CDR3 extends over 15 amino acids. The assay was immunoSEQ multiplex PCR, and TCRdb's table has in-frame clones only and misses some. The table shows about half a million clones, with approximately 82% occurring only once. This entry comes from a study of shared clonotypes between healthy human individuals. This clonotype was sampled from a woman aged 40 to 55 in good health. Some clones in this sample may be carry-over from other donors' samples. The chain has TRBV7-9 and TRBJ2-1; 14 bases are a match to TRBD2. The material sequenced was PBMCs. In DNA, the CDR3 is TGTGCCAGCAGCCGACTAGCGGGAGGGCCGACTGAGCAGTTCTTC. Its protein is CASSRLAGGPTEQFF. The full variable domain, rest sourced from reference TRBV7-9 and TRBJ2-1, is DTGVSQNPRHKITKRGQNVTFRCDPISEHNRLYWYRQTLGQGPEFLTYFQNEAQLEKSRLLSDRFSAERPKGSFSTLEIQRTEQGDSAMYLCASSRLAGGPTEQFFGPGTRLTVL.